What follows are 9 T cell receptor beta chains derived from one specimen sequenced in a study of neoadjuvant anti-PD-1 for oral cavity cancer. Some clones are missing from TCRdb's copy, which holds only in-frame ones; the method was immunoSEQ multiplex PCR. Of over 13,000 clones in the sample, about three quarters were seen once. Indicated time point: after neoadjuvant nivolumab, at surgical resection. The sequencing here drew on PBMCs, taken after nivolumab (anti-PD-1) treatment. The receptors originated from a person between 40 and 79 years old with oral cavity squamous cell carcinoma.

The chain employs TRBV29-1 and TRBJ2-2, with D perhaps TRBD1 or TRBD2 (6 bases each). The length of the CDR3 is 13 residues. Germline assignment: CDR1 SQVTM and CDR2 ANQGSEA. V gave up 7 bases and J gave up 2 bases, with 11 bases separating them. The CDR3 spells CSGGTPNTGELFF. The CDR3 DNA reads TGCAGCGGCGGGACACCTAACACCGGGGAGCTGTTTTTT.

In nucleotides, the CDR3 is TGTGCCAGCAGTTCACTAGCGGGAGTCTACGAGCAGTACTTC. This gives the protein CASSSLAGVYEQYF. The V and J genes are TRBV6-5 and TRBJ2-7; TRBD2 matches 11 bases. CDR1 and CDR2 from the germline V gene are MNHEY and SVGAGI. The V gene end was trimmed by 4 bases and the J gene end by 3 bases; junction bases not matched to a gene: 2. The CDR3 has 14 residues.

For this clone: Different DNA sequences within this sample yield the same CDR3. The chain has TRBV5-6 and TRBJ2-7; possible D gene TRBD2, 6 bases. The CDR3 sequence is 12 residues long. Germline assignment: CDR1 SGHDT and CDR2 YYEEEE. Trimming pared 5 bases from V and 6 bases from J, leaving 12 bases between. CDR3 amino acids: CASSWGLGEQYF. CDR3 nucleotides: TGTGCCAGCAGTTGGGGACTCGGCGAGCAGTACTTC.

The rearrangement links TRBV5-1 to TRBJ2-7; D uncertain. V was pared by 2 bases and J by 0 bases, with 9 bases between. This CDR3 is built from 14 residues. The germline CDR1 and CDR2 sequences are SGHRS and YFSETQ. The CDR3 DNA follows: TGCGCCAGCAGCTTAAGCAGGAGCTCCTACGAGCAGTACTTC. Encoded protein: CASSLSRSSYEQYF.

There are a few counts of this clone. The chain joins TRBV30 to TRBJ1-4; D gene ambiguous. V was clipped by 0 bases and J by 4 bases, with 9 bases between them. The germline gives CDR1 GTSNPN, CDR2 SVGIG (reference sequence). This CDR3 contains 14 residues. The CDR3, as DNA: TGTGCCTGGAGTGTTGTCAGGCATAATGAAAAACTGTTTTTT. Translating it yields CAWSVVRHNEKLFF.

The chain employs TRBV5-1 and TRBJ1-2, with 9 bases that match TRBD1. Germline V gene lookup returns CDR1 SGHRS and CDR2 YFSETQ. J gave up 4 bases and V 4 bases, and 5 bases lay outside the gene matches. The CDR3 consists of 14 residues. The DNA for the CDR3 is TGCGCCAGCAGCCCCGGGACAGGGCCCTATGGCTACACCTTC. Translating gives CASSPGTGPYGYTF.

The CDR3 is CASTQEPNTGELFF. DNA of the CDR3: TGCGCCAGCACACAGGAACCGAACACCGGGGAGCTGTTTTTT. The chain combines TRBV5-1 with TRBJ2-2; tentatively, D is TRBD1 (5 bases). The germline V gene encodes CDR1 SGHRS and CDR2 YFSETQ. The V end lost 6 bases, the J end lost 0 bases, and 9 bases lay between the germline ends. CDR3 length: 14 amino acids.

The CDR3 here is CASSTSSGNTIYF. CDR3 nucleotide sequence: TGCGCCAGCAGCACGAGCTCTGGAAACACCATATATTTT. The V and J genes are TRBV5-1 and TRBJ1-3; no clear D gene. CDR3 length: 13 residues. V lost 4 bases and J 0 bases, leaving 5 bases between the germline ends. Per germline, CDR1 SGHRS and CDR2 YFSETQ.

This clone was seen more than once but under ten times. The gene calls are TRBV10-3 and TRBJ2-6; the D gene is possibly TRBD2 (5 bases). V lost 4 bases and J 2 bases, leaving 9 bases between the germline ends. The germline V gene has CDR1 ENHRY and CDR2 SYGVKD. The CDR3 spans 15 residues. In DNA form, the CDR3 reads TGTGCCATCAGTGTCGGGGTCACTGGGGCCAACGTCCTGACTTTC. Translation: CAISVGVTGANVLTF.